This record looks at one TCR beta chain sequence and its context. Its antigen is not known. The germline CDR1 and CDR2 sequences are MGHRA and YSYEKL. The length of the CDR3 is 15 residues. Trimming cost V 2 bases and J 8 bases, with 16 bases left between them. This sample is part of a study of T-cell memory formation after mild COVID-19. Background on the study: Among the donors, TCR clusters were largely specific to each donor.

Study-level results: Later expanders leaned toward CD4+, whereas clones contracting from day 15 to 85 were balanced CD4/CD8. The authors left the SARS-CoV-2 specificity of second-wave clones peaking on day 37 unconfirmed.

Researchers used 5'RACE with constant-segment primers to make TCR alpha and TCR beta cDNA libraries that carry sample barcodes and UMIs. Each CDR3 protein is one row after TCRdb ran MiXCR on the 5' RACE reads. The sample records about 320,000 distinct CDR3 sequences, roughly an eighth being singletons. The rearrangement links TRBV4-1 to TRBJ2-1; D possibly corresponds to TRBD2 (6 bases). This clonotype originated in a man aged 18-30 years who had mild COVID-19 (a few samples of this study predate the infection). Cell type and time point are not known. The source material was PBMCs or a T cell subset sorted from them (not recorded which). The CDR3 DNA follows: TGCGCCAGCAGCCAACCCCTGGAGGGTGTATATGAGCAGTTCTTC. This codes for CASSQPLEGVYEQFF.